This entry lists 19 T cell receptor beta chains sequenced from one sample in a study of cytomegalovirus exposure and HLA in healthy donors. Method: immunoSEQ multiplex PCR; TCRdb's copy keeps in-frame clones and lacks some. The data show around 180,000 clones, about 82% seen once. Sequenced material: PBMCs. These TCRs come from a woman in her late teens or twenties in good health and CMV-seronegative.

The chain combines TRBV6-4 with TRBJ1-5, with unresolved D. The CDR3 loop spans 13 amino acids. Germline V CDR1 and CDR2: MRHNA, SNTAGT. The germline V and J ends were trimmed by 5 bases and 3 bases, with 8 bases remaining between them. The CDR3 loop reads CASSLEINQPQHF. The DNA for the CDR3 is TGTGCCAGCAGTCTCGAGATCAATCAGCCCCAGCATTTT.

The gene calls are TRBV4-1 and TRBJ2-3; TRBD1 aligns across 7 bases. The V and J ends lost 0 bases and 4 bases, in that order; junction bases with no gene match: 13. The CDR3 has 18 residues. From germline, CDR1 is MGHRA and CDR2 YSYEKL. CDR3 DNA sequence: TGCGCCAGCAGCCAAGATATTCTAGGGGGCCAGGCCCCAGATACGCAGTATTTT. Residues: CASSQDILGGQAPDTQYF.

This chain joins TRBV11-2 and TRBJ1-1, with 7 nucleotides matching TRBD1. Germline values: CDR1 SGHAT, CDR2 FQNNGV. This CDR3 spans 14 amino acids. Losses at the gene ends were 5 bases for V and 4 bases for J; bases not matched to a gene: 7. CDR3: CASSPTGVGTEAFF. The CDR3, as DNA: TGTGCCAGCAGCCCCACAGGGGTCGGCACTGAAGCTTTCTTT.

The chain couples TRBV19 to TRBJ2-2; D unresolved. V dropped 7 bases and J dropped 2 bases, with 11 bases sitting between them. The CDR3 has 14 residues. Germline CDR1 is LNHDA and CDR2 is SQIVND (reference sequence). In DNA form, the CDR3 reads TGTGCCAGTAATAACGGTTTTAACACCGGGGAGCTGTTTTTT. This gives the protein CASNNGFNTGELFF. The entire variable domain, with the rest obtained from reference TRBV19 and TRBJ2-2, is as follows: DGGITQSPKYLFRKEGQNVTLSCEQNLNHDAMYWYRQDPGQGLRLIYYSQIVNDFQKGDIAEGYSVSREKKESFPLTVTSAQKNPTAFYLCASNNGFNTGELFFGEGSRLTVL.

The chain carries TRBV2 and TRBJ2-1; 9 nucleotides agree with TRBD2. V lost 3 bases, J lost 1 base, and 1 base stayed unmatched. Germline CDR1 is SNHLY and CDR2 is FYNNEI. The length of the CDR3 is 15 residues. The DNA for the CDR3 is TGTGCCAGCAGTGACAGCGGGGGGTCCTACAATGAGCAGTTCTTC. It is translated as CASSDSGGSYNEQFF.

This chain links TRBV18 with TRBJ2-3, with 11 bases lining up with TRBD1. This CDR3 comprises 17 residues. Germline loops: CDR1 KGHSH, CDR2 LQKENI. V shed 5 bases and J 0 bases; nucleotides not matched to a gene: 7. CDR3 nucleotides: TGTGCCAGCTCAACCCTTGGACAGGGGGCTAGCACAGATACGCAGTATTTT. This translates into CASSTLGQGASTDTQYF.

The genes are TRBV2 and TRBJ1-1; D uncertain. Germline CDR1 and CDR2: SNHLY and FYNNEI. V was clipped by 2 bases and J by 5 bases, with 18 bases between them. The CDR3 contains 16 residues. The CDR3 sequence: CASSETVADPGTEAFF. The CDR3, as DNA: TGTGCCAGCAGTGAAACTGTGGCGGATCCGGGGACTGAAGCTTTCTTT. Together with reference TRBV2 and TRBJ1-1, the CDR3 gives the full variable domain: EPEVTQTPSHQVTQMGQEVILRCVPISNHLYFYWYRQILGQKVEFLVSFYNNEISEKSEIFDDQFSVERPDGSNFTLKIRSTKLEDSAMYFCASSETVADPGTEAFFGQGTRLTVV.

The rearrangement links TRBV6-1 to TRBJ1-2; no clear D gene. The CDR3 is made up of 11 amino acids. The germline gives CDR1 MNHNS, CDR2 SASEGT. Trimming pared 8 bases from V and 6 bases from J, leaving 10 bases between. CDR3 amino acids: CASAGGNGYTF. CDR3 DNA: TGTGCCAGCGCAGGAGGAAATGGCTACACCTTC.

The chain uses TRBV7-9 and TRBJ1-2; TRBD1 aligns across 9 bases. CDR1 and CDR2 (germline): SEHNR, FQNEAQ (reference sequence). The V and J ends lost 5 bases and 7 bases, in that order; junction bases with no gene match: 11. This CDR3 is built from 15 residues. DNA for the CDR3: TGTGCCAGCAGCGCCCGGACAGGGGATATCGGTGGCTACACCTTC. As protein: CASSARTGDIGGYTF.

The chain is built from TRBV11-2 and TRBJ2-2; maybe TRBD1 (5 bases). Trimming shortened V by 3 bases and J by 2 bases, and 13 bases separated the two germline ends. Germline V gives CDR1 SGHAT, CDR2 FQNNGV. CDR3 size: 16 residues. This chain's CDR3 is CASSFRWGGNTGELFF. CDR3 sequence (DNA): TGTGCCAGCAGCTTCCGGTGGGGCGGCAACACCGGGGAGCTGTTTTTT.

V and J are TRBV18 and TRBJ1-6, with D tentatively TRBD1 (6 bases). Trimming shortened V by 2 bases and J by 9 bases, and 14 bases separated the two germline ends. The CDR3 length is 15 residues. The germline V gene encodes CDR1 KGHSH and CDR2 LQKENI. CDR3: CASSPSQGIGSPLHF. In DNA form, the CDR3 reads TGTGCCAGCTCACCATCACAGGGAATAGGTTCACCCCTCCACTTT.

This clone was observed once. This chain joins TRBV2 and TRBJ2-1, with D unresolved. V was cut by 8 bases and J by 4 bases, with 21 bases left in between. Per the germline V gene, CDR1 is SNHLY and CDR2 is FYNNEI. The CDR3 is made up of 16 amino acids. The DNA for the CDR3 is TGTGCCAGCCCCCGTGGCGACTCACGCCGTTACAATGAGCAGTTCTTC. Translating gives CASPRGDSRRYNEQFF.

CDR3 DNA sequence: TGTGCCAGCAGCCAAGAGGTATTCGGTTCCTATGGCTACACCTTC. Amino acids: CASSQEVFGSYGYTF. The gene calls are TRBV4-2 and TRBJ1-2; unclear D gene. V gave up 0 bases and J gave up 4 bases, with 12 bases separating them. This CDR3 has 15 residues. Germline CDR1 is LGHNA and CDR2 is YNFKEQ.

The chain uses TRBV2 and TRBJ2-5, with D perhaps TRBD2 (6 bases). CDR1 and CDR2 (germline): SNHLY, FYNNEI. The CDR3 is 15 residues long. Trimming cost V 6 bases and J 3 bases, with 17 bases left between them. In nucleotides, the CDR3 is TGTGCCAGCAGGGATCTTAACGGCGGGAAAGAGACCCAGTACTTC. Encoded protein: CASRDLNGGKETQYF.

Here the CDR3 reads CAWARRSTDTQYF. The CDR3 DNA follows: TGTGCCTGGGCTCGGCGGAGCACAGATACGCAGTATTTT. This chain connects TRBV30 to TRBJ2-3; unclear D gene. CDR1 is GTSNPN and CDR2 is SVGIG in the germline V gene (reference sequence). V lost 5 bases and J 0 bases, leaving 9 bases between the germline ends. CDR3 length: 13 amino acids.

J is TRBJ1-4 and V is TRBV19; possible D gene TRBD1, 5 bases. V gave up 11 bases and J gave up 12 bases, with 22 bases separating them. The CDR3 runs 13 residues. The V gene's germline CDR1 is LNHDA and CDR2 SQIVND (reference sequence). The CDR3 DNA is TGTGCCGTCTGGCCGGAGAGAGGAGGGGAACTGTTTTTT. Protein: CAVWPERGGELFF.

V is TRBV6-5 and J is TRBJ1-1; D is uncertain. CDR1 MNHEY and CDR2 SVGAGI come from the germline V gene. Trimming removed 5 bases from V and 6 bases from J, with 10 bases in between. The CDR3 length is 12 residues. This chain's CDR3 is CASSDPLSEAFF. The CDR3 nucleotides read TGTGCCAGCAGTGACCCACTATCTGAAGCTTTCTTT.

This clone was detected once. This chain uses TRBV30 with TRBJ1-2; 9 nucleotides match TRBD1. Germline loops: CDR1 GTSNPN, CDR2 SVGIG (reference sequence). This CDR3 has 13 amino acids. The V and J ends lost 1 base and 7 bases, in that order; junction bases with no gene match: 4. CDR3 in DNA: TGTGCCTGGAGTGATGGACAGGGGAGTGGCTACACCTTC. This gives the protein CAWSDGQGSGYTF. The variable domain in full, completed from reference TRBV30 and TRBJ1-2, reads SQTIHQWPATLVQPVGSPLSLECTVEGTSNPNLYWYRQAAGRGLQLLFYSVGIGQISSEVPQNLSASRPQDRQFILSSKKLLLSDSGFYLCAWSDGQGSGYTFGSGTRLTVV.

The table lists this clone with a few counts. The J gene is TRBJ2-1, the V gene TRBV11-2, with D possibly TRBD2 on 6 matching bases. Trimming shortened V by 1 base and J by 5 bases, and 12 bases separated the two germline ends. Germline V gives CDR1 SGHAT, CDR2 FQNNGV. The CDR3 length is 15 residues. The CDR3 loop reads CASSLARGFNNEQFF. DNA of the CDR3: TGTGCCAGCAGCTTAGCGCGGGGTTTTAACAATGAGCAGTTCTTC.